Listed below are T cell receptor beta chains from one sample, sequenced in a study of T-cell memory formation after mild COVID-19. TCRdb redid the calling of the 5' RACE reads with MiXCR, one entry per CDR3 protein. The repertoire includes approximately 89,000 distinct CDR3 sequences, roughly 13% of them detected once, and around two fifths sits in the top ten. Sequencing was done on a sample of PBMCs or a T cell subset sorted from them (not recorded which). The receptors were gathered from a man aged 18 to 30 who had mild COVID-19 (a few samples of this study predate the infection). Cell type and time point are not known. Both conserved end residues are part of each CDR3. Fields, in order: V gene, J gene, D gene, clone size, CDR3 DNA, CDR3 protein. The D gene is left open where the match is weak. Clone sizes are given selectively: once, few, many, or a class where the clone is expanded.

TRBV3-1	TRBJ2-5	NA	few	TGTGCCAGCAGCCTCCTGAAGTCGGTGGAGACCCAGTACTTC	CASSLLKSVETQYF
TRBV7-3	TRBJ2-1	NA	NA	TGTGCCAGCAGCCCTGAAGGGTACAATGAGCAGTTCTTC	CASSPEGYNEQFF
TRBV12-3/TRBV12-4	TRBJ2-3	NA	NA	TGTGCCAGCAGTTGGGGTTTCGTGGAAACAGATACGCAGTATTTT	CASSWGFVETDTQYF
TRBV5-1	TRBJ2-3	NA	few	TGCGCCAGCAGCTTGGAGGTGCGGAAGGATACGCAGTATTTT	CASSLEVRKDTQYF
TRBV11-2	TRBJ2-2	NA	NA	TGTGCCAGCAGTTTCGACCTCGGACCAGAGGACACCGGGGAGCTGTTTTTT	CASSFDLGPEDTGELFF
TRBV20-1	TRBJ2-7	NA	few	TGCAGTGCCCTCGAACAGGTAGTAACCTACGAGCAGTACTTC	CSALEQVVTYEQYF
TRBV9	TRBJ2-7	NA	NA	TGTGCCAGCAGCGTAGCAGGGGAGTCCTACGAGCAGTACTTC	CASSVAGESYEQYF
TRBV19	TRBJ2-3	NA	NA	TGTGCCAGTAGCATAACGGGGGTTTCAGATACGCAGTATTTT	CASSITGVSDTQYF
TRBV9	TRBJ1-1	TRBD1	few	TGTGCCAGCAGCGTTGACACAGGGGGCCTGAACACTGAAGCTTTCTTT	CASSVDTGGLNTEAFF
TRBV10-2	TRBJ2-7	NA	medium-sized	TGCGCCAGCAGGCCTGGGGACTCCTACGAGCAGTACTTC	CASRPGDSYEQYF
TRBV4-1	TRBJ2-2	TRBD2	few	TGCGCCAGCAGCCAAGATACTAGCGGGTATACCGGGGAGCTGTTTTTT	CASSQDTSGYTGELFF
TRBV20-1	TRBJ1-1	NA	few	TGCAGTGCTACCACACCAGACCAGGGACACCTGAACACTGAAGCTTTCTTT	CSATTPDQGHLNTEAFF
TRBV9	TRBJ1-1	TRBD1	NA	TGTGCCAGCAGCTCGTACGGGACAGGGCGGACTGAAGCTTTCTTT	CASSSYGTGRTEAFF
TRBV7-9	TRBJ2-1	TRBD2	few	TGTGCCAGCAGCATTCCTAGCGGGGGGGCCCAGTGGGAGCAGTTCTTC	CASSIPSGGAQWEQFF
TRBV10-1	TRBJ2-7	NA	NA	TGCGCCAGCAGTGAGGTCCCGATGAGTAGCGAGCAGTACTTC	CASSEVPMSSEQYF
TRBV20-1	TRBJ2-3	NA	NA	TGCAGTGCTCCCAGGGAGGATGGGATTATGGATACGCAGTATTTT	CSAPREDGIMDTQYF
TRBV14	TRBJ1-5	NA	NA	TGTGCCAGCAGCCCCCGTCGTGGCAATCAGCCCCAGCATTTT	CASSPRRGNQPQHF
TRBV6-4	TRBJ1-1	NA	NA	TGTGCCATCCGCCGGGGGGGTTGGAACACTGAAGCTTTCTTT	CAIRRGGWNTEAFF
TRBV6-6	TRBJ1-2	TRBD1	NA	TGTGCCAGCAGTTACATCGGCGGCAGGGGGAAGGGCTACACCTTC	CASSYIGGRGKGYTF
TRBV4-3	TRBJ2-7	NA	few	TGCGCCAGCAGCCAAGAGTCAGGGGCCGAGCAGTACTTC	CASSQESGAEQYF
TRBV23-1	TRBJ2-1	NA	few	TGCGCCAGCAGTCAACCGGGACTGTGTTGCAATGAGCAGTTCTTC	CASSQPGLCCNEQFF
TRBV24-1	TRBJ2-1	TRBD1	few	TGTGCCACCAGTGATTTAGGGGGCATTGAGCAGTTCTTC	CATSDLGGIEQFF
TRBV4-2	TRBJ2-1	TRBD2	NA	TGTGCCAGCAGCCAAGATTTAGCGGGGGGCAGGAATGAGCAGTTCTTC	CASSQDLAGGRNEQFF
TRBV19	TRBJ1-5	NA	few	TGTGCCAGTGAAGCAGGGGGCAATCAGCCCCAGCATTTT	CASEAGGNQPQHF
TRBV11-2	TRBJ1-1	TRBD1	NA	TGTGCCAGCAGCCGTACAGGGGGCGGCACTGAAGCTTTCTTT	CASSRTGGGTEAFF
TRBV28	TRBJ2-7	TRBD1	many	TGTGCCAGCAGTCCCGGGACAGGGACCTACGAGCAGTACTTC	CASSPGTGTYEQYF
TRBV11-2	TRBJ1-1	NA	few	TGTGCCAGCAGCGTCCGGGGCAACACTGAAGCTTTCTTT	CASSVRGNTEAFF
TRBV5-5	TRBJ2-7	NA	few	TGTGCCAGCAGCAGAACGGCCTGGGGCTCAACCTCCTCCTACGAGCAGTACTTC	CASSRTAWGSTSSYEQYF
TRBV29-1	TRBJ1-3	NA	few	TGCAGCGTCTTGGTCCTCTCTGGAAACACCATATATTTT	CSVLVLSGNTIYF
TRBV20-1	TRBJ2-1	NA	NA	TGCAGTGCTAGACTGGGCCAGGAGGGGGGAGAGCAGTTCTTC	CSARLGQEGGEQFF
TRBV5-1	TRBJ1-2	NA	NA	TGCGCCAGCAGCTTGTTGGGGGGGGCGAGCTCCAGAGGTGGCTACACCTTC	CASSLLGGASSRGGYTF
TRBV24-1	TRBJ2-5	NA	NA	TGTGCCACCAGTGATTTCCACGGTGAGACCCAGTACTTC	CATSDFHGETQYF
TRBV7-8	TRBJ2-1	TRBD2	few	TGTGCCAGCAGCGCGATCGCGGGGGGATTCGGCAATGAGCAGTTCTTC	CASSAIAGGFGNEQFF
TRBV29-1	TRBJ2-1	TRBD1	NA	TGCAGCGTTCGGACAGGCGGCAATGAGCAGTTCTTC	CSVRTGGNEQFF
TRBV24-1	TRBJ2-1	TRBD1	NA	TGTGCCACCTCGGGACAGGGTGGAAATGAGCAGTTCTTC	CATSGQGGNEQFF
TRBV6-5	TRBJ2-1	NA	many	TGTGCCAGCAGTTACCTAGGGGGATCCTACAATGAGCAGTTCTTC	CASSYLGGSYNEQFF
TRBV6-5	TRBJ1-2	NA	few	TGTGCCAGCACCCCTCTACAGGGCCTTAACTATGGCTACACCTTC	CASTPLQGLNYGYTF
TRBV6-4	TRBJ2-3	NA	NA	TGTGCCAGCAGTGACAGGGAGACAGATACGCAGTATTTT	CASSDRETDTQYF
TRBV4-1	TRBJ1-1	TRBD1	NA	TGCGCCAGCAGCCAAAAGTGGGGACAGGGGGCTTTCTTT	CASSQKWGQGAFF
TRBV20-1	TRBJ2-5	TRBD2	few	TGCAGTGCTAGGTTCAGCGGGGGGGCGGAAGAGACCCAGTACTTC	CSARFSGGAEETQYF
TRBV12-3/TRBV12-4	TRBJ2-1	NA	NA	TGTGCCAGCAGTTTAGTGGGTCTCAGCTCCTACAATGAGCAGTTCTTC	CASSLVGLSSYNEQFF
TRBV29-1	TRBJ2-2	NA	few	TGCAGCGTTGGGTCGGGCCGCGGGGAGCTGTTTTTT	CSVGSGRGELFF
TRBV6-5	TRBJ2-7	TRBD1	NA	TGTGCCAGCAGTTACCTTGACAGGGGCAGGTCCTACGAGCAGTACTTC	CASSYLDRGRSYEQYF
TRBV4-1	TRBJ1-2	NA	NA	TGCGCCAGCAGCCAAGATGGGCAGGGGATCAGTGGCTACACCTTC	CASSQDGQGISGYTF
TRBV7-9	TRBJ1-1	TRBD1	NA	TGTGCCAGCAGCTTAGTGGTACAGGGGAACTCTGAAGCTTTCTTT	CASSLVVQGNSEAFF
TRBV6-4	TRBJ2-1	NA	few	TGTGCCAGCAGTGACTCGAGGGTCGGGTCCTACAATGAGCAGTTCTTC	CASSDSRVGSYNEQFF
TRBV7-3	TRBJ2-1	TRBD2	NA	TGTGCCAGCAGCTTGGGCGGGGGTAACTACAATGAGCAGTTCTTC	CASSLGGGNYNEQFF
TRBV7-2	TRBJ2-1	TRBD2	few	TGTGCCAGCAGCTTAGGTAGCGGGGGATGGAATGAGCAGTTCTTC	CASSLGSGGWNEQFF
TRBV4-3	TRBJ2-4	TRBD2	NA	TGCGCCAGCAGCCAAGATTCCAGCGGGGTAGGCATTCAGTACTTC	CASSQDSSGVGIQYF
TRBV3-1	TRBJ2-3	NA	NA	TGTGCCAGCAGCCCTCTAAGACTGGGGGGTGCCACAGATACGCAGTATTTT	CASSPLRLGGATDTQYF
TRBV7-2	TRBJ2-7	NA	NA	TGTGCCAGCAGCTCCGGGGTCTACGAGCAGTACTTC	CASSSGVYEQYF
TRBV11-2	TRBJ2-5	TRBD2	few	TGTGCCAGCAGCTCCCCGTGGGCTAGCGGGGAGAAAGAGACCCAGTACTTC	CASSSPWASGEKETQYF
TRBV9	TRBJ2-3	NA	NA	TGTGCCAGCAGCGGAAACAGGGACTCTGATACAGATACGCAGTATTTT	CASSGNRDSDTDTQYF
TRBV7-9	TRBJ2-1	NA	few	TGTGCCAGCAGCCCGGCCATATTGCAGTTCTTC	CASSPAILQFF
TRBV12-5	TRBJ2-2	NA	NA	TGTGCTAGTGGTTTGGCCTTGACCGGGGAGCTGTTTTTT	CASGLALTGELFF
TRBV7-9	TRBJ1-3	NA	NA	TGTGCCAGCAGCTTAGAGGGTTCTGGAAACACCATATATTTT	CASSLEGSGNTIYF
TRBV2	TRBJ2-7	TRBD2	NA	TGTGCCAGCAGTGAGTCGGCAGACGGGACTAGCGGGGATGCCTACGAGCAGTACTTC	CASSESADGTSGDAYEQYF
TRBV7-6	TRBJ2-7	TRBD1	NA	TGTGCCAGCAGCCCCGGGACAGCCAAACCATCCTACGAGCAGTACTTC	CASSPGTAKPSYEQYF
TRBV12-3/TRBV12-4	TRBJ1-6	TRBD1	few	TGTGCCAGCAGTTTGGGGACAGGGGTTTTTTCACCCCTCCACTTT	CASSLGTGVFSPLHF